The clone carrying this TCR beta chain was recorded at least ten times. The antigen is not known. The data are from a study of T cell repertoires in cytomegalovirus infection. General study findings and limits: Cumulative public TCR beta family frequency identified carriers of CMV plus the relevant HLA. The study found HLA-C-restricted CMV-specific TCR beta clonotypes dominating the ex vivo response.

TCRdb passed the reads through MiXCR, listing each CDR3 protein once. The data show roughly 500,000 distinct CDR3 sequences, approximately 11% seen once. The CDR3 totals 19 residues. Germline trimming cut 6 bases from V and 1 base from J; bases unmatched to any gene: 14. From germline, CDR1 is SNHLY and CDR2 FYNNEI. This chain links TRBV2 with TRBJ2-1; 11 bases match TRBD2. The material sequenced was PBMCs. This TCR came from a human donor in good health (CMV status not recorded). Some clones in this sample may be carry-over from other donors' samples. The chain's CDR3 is CASRPFGSGRASSYNEQFF. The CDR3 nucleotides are TGTGCCAGCAGGCCGTTCGGTAGCGGGAGGGCCAGTTCCTACAATGAGCAGTTCTTC.